Following are 15 T cell receptor beta chains from one sample sequenced in a study of long-term antiretroviral therapy in people with HIV (dated by TCRdb to 2022 to 2024). The immunoSEQ hsTCRB v3.0 assay was used at survey level resolution to sequence the TRB variable region. TCRdb's version of the immuneACCESS table is confined to in-frame rearrangements and falls short of the full clone set. An unresolved V gene accounts for under half of the shortfall where checked; the remainder is of unknown origin. Counted in this sample were about 7,200 clones; around three quarters of them appeared once. The ten largest clones capture around 17% of the sample. This specimen consisted of unsorted PBMCs, obtained about 0.9 years before starting antiretroviral therapy. These receptors were taken from a middle-aged man with HIV.

The chain uses TRBV11-2 and TRBJ2-3; unclear D gene. This CDR3 has 13 amino acids. Germline values: CDR1 SGHAT, CDR2 FQNNGV. Trimming left V 6 bases short and J 3 bases short, with 10 bases between. The CDR3 region has the DNA TGTGCCAGCAGTTTAACCCCTACAGATACGCAGTATTTT. Residues: CASSLTPTDTQYF.

The V gene is TRBV7-2, the J gene TRBJ2-1; 10 nucleotides align to TRBD2. CDR3 length equals 17 residues. Per germline, CDR1 SGHTA and CDR2 FQGNSA. V lost 4 bases to trimming and J lost 6 bases; unmatched junction nucleotides: 12. The CDR3 DNA is TGTGCCAGCAGCTCATGGGGTAGCGGGGGGTTAAGCAATGAGCAGTTCTTC. Its protein product is CASSSWGSGGLSNEQFF.

This chain joins TRBV27 and TRBJ1-5; possible D gene TRBD1, 6 bases. Germline V gene data show CDR1 as MNHEY and CDR2 as SMNVEV (reference sequence). Trimming cost V 2 bases and J 2 bases, with 13 bases left between them. This CDR3 contains 16 residues. The CDR3 loop reads CASSLSTGFGNQPQHF. CDR3 DNA: TGTGCCAGCAGTTTAAGTACAGGGTTCGGCAATCAGCCCCAGCATTTT.

The J gene is TRBJ1-3, the V gene TRBV4-1, with D hard to call. This CDR3 comprises 14 residues. V was cut by 1 base and J by 4 bases, with 8 bases left in between. CDR1 is MGHRA, CDR2 YSYEKL, per germline. The CDR3 DNA is TGCGCCAGCAGCCAAGGTGGTACAGGAAACACCATATATTTT. Residues: CASSQGGTGNTIYF.

The chain carries TRBV6-1 and TRBJ1-2, with 7 bases identical to TRBD1. The CDR3 has 14 residues. Trimming took 2 bases from V and 7 from J; bases not matched to a gene: 7. CDR1 is MNHNS and CDR2 is SASEGT in the germline V gene. The CDR3 sequence is CASSETAPGGGYTF. CDR3 nucleotide sequence: TGTGCCAGCAGTGAAACTGCTCCAGGGGGTGGCTACACCTTC.

In its sample, this clone was seen a few times. The V call is TRBV4-1, the J call TRBJ1-5; a weak D match, TRBD1 (6 bases). Between the trimmed V and J ends, which lost 4 bases and 5 bases, there was a span of 15 bases. CDR3 length: 15 amino acids. CDR1 and CDR2 (germline): MGHRA, YSYEKL. CDR3 loop: CASSRGQGRDQPQHF. The DNA of the CDR3 is TGCGCCAGCAGCCGCGGCCAGGGGCGCGATCAGCCCCAGCATTTT.

The genes are TRBV29-1 and TRBJ1-2; TRBD1 might be the D (6 bases). CDR1 and CDR2 from the germline V gene are SQVTM and ANQGSEA. The CDR3 is 13 residues long. V lost 6 bases and J 0 bases, leaving 11 bases between the germline ends. CDR3 amino acids: CSVSGGPNYGYTF. DNA of the CDR3: TGCAGCGTCTCCGGGGGGCCTAACTATGGCTACACCTTC.

The V call is TRBV29-1, the J call TRBJ1-1; maybe TRBD1 (6 bases). Trimming shortened V by 4 bases and J by 1 base, and 10 bases separated the two germline ends. From germline, CDR1 is SQVTM and CDR2 ANQGSEA. The CDR3 has 13 amino acids. The CDR3 nucleotides are TGCAGCGTTGTTGAGACAGGGAACACTGAAGCTTTCTTT. Translation: CSVVETGNTEAFF.

This clone was counted once. The rearrangement joins TRBV4-1 to TRBJ2-3; 10 nucleotides line up with TRBD2. The V gene end was trimmed by 6 bases and the J gene end by 1 base; junction bases not matched to a gene: 16. The CDR3 runs 19 residues. Germline loops: CDR1 MGHRA, CDR2 YSYEKL. CDR3 protein: CASRAGGAPTTSGTDTQYF. CDR3 bases: TGCGCCAGCAGAGCGGGGGGGGCTCCCACAACCTCTGGCACAGATACGCAGTATTTT.

This chain links TRBV2 with TRBJ2-7, with 7 bases identical to TRBD2. Germline V gene sequence: CDR1 SNHLY, CDR2 FYNNEI. There are 17 residues in the CDR3. V lost 4 bases to trimming and J lost 4 bases; unmatched junction nucleotides: 16. Here the CDR3 reads CASSAPTGTSSGYEQYF. CDR3 nucleotides: TGTGCCAGCAGTGCCCCCACGGGAACGTCTAGCGGATACGAGCAGTACTTC.

The genes are TRBV23-1 and TRBJ2-7; D perhaps matches TRBD1 (5 bases). TRBV23-1 is labeled an ORF, and its function is uncertain. This CDR3 has 12 residues. Between the trimmed V and J ends, which lost 7 bases and 4 bases, there was a span of 11 bases. In DNA, the CDR3 is TGCGCCAGCATGGACATCTTTTACGAGCAGTACTTC. Translation: CASMDIFYEQYF.

This clone is labeled large. The V gene is TRBV6-5, the J gene TRBJ1-6; D uncertain. The CDR3 sequence is 14 residues long. Germline-derived CDR1 and CDR2 are MNHEY and SVGAGI. The V end lost 0 bases, the J end lost 8 bases, and 8 bases lay between the germline ends. CDR3 amino acids: CASSYSQADSPLHF. The CDR3 DNA follows: TGTGCCAGCAGTTACTCCCAGGCTGATTCACCCCTCCACTTT.

In its sample, this clone was seen once. V gene TRBV9 combines with J gene TRBJ1-1; D perhaps matches TRBD1 (5 bases). The CDR3 is 14 amino acids. The germline V gene encodes CDR1 SGDLS and CDR2 YYNGEE. Trimming shortened V by 4 bases and J by 4 bases, and 14 bases separated the two germline ends. The CDR3 bases are TGTGCCAGCAGCCCCCGACGGGGCGGCACTGAAGCTTTCTTT. Its translation is CASSPRRGGTEAFF. Supplemented by reference TRBV9 and TRBJ1-1, the full variable domain reads DSGVTQTPKHLITATGQRVTLRCSPRSGDLSVYWYQQSLDQGLQFLIQYYNGEERAKGNILERFSAQQFPDLHSELNLSSLELGDSALYFCASSPRRGGTEAFFGQGTRLTVV.

This clone is labeled as medium-sized. This sequence joins TRBV10-3 and TRBJ1-1; D not certain. V was cut by 0 bases and J by 0 bases, with 11 bases left in between. In germline, CDR1 is ENHRY, CDR2 SYGVKD. This CDR3 has 16 residues. The CDR3 region has the DNA TGTGCCATCAGTGAGTCGACGACCGACCTGAACACTGAAGCTTTCTTT. It translates to CAISESTTDLNTEAFF.

The chain has TRBV5-4 and TRBJ2-7, with TRBD1 as a possible D gene (5 bases). Trimming removed 3 bases from V and 0 bases from J, with 7 bases in between. Germline loops: CDR1 SGHNT, CDR2 YYREEE (reference sequence). This CDR3 has 13 residues. In DNA form, the CDR3 reads TGTGCCAGCAGCTCGGACACCTCCTACGAGCAGTACTTC. It codes for CASSSDTSYEQYF.